A single count supports the clone carrying this T cell receptor beta chain. Its matching antigen is unknown. The entry originates in a study of cytomegalovirus exposure and HLA in healthy donors. Study as a whole: Within an early data release were around 87 million unique TCRs drawn from HLA-typed donors.

It was with 60 Vbeta and 13 Jbeta primers that the PCR ran. TCRdb's copy holds only in-frame clones and misses some; the assay was immunoSEQ multiplex PCR. The sample contains 200,000 or so clones, approximately 78% of which appear only once. Study-level points and caveats: By a later analysis, the bulk of CMV-associated TCR beta chains appeared HLA-restricted.

The CDR3 totals 18 residues. Sequencing was carried out using PBMCs. This clonotype originated in a woman between 45 and 60 years old in good health and CMV-seropositive. V usage is TRBV21-1 and J usage is TRBJ1-5; the table's D call TRBD1 went unverified against the DNA. TRBV21-1 is noted as a pseudogene. CDR3 region: CASSIRGQGIHHFQPQHF. The CDR3 nucleotides are TGTGCCAGCAGCATTCGAGGACAGGGTATACATCACTTTCAGCCCCAGCATTTT.